One sample yielded the 31 T cell receptor beta chains listed below, sequenced in a study of blood T cell repertoires in COVID-19 (dated by TCRdb to 2018 to 2021). The method was the immunoSEQ multiplex PCR assay. Drawn from immuneACCESS, this table holds only the in-frame rearrangements with V and J called that TCRdb kept. Clones are partly lost; checked studies trace under half to an unresolved V gene and leave the rest unexplained. Present in this sample are approximately 190,000 clones, 84% of which were seen just once. The ten largest clones represent 20% of the sample. Sequencing used peripheral blood. The receptor set was obtained from a human donor in a cohort sampled during active COVID-19.

The V and J genes are TRBV7-9 and TRBJ2-5; a possible D gene is TRBD1 (6 bases). There are 15 residues in the CDR3. The germline gives CDR1 SEHNR, CDR2 FQNEAQ (reference sequence). V was trimmed by 2 bases and J by 5 bases, leaving 15 bases between them. CDR3 sequence reads: CASSLQGGSRETQYF. The CDR3 DNA reads as TGTGCCAGCAGCTTACAAGGGGGTTCGCGGGAGACCCAGTACTTC.

A single count supports this clone. V usage is TRBV2 and J usage is TRBJ1-4; D possibly corresponds to TRBD1 (6 bases). V lost 2 bases to trimming and J lost 7 bases, with 17 bases between them. The germline V gene encodes CDR1 SNHLY and CDR2 FYNNEI. This CDR3 region has 16 residues. The CDR3 DNA reads as TGTGCCAGCAGTGAAAAAAGGAGCGTGGGGGCTGAAAAACTGTTTTTT. It codes for CASSEKRSVGAEKLFF. The complete variable domain, with remaining parts taken from reference TRBV2 and TRBJ1-4, reads EPEVTQTPSHQVTQMGQEVILRCVPISNHLYFYWYRQILGQKVEFLVSFYNNEISEKSEIFDDQFSVERPDGSNFTLKIRSTKLEDSAMYFCASSEKRSVGAEKLFFGSGTQLSVL.

The V and J genes are TRBV19 and TRBJ2-3; TRBD2 might be the D (7 bases). Germline V gives CDR1 LNHDA, CDR2 SQIVND (reference sequence). This CDR3 is 14 amino acids long. Trimming removed 4 bases at V and 10 bases at J, with 18 bases between. This chain's CDR3 is CASSTTGGQSAQYF. CDR3 sequence (DNA): TGTGCCAGTAGTACCACGGGGGGCCAGAGTGCGCAGTATTTT.

The rearrangement uses TRBV5-5 and TRBJ1-5; D gene uncertain. Trimming took off 5 bases at V and 0 bases at J, with 12 bases between the two ends. Per the germline V gene, CDR1 is SGHKS and CDR2 is YYEKEE (reference sequence). This CDR3 is 15 amino acids long. The CDR3 DNA reads TGTGCCAGCAGTTCAGATTTTACTAGCAATCAGCCCCAGCATTTT. Amino acid sequence: CASSSDFTSNQPQHF.

This chain joins TRBV11-3 and TRBJ2-2; 8 bases agree with TRBD2. Germline lookup yields CDR1 SGHNT and CDR2 YENEEA. The CDR3 consists of 16 residues. Germline trimming cut 1 base from V and 4 bases from J; bases unmatched to any gene: 5. This CDR3 reads CASSLVGREGTGELFF. The CDR3 coding sequence is TGTGCCAGCAGCTTAGTTGGCCGGGAGGGCACCGGGGAGCTGTTTTTT. The full variable domain, completed using reference TRBV11-3 and TRBJ2-2, is EAGVVQSPRYKIIEKKQPVAFWCNPISGHNTLYWYLQNLGQGPELLIRYENEEAVDDSQLPKDRFSAERLKGVDSTLKIQPAELGDSAVYLCASSLVGREGTGELFFGEGSRLTVL.

V is TRBV3-1 (or the pseudogene TRBV3-2) and J is TRBJ1-1, with TRBD1 as a possible D gene (5 bases). The CDR3 runs to 14 residues. Trimming shortened V by 1 base and J by 5 bases, and 11 bases separated the two germline ends. Germline V gives CDR1 LGHDT, CDR2 YNNKEL (reference sequence). The CDR3 DNA is TGTGCCAGCAGCCAAGTGGGGGGAAGGACTGAAGCTTTCTTT. Residues: CASSQVGGRTEAFF.

The chain joins TRBV3-1 (or the pseudogene TRBV3-2) to TRBJ2-7; 11 bases match TRBD2. Trimming at V came to 1 base and at J to 6 bases, leaving 14 bases not matched to a gene. The CDR3 spans 18 residues. Germline V lookup: CDR1 LGHDT, CDR2 YNNKEL (reference sequence). CDR3 DNA sequence: TGTGCCAGCAGCCAAGCCGCAAGTAGCGGGGGGGCCTCTGGCGAGCAGTACGTC. This codes for CASSQAASSGGASGEQYV.

The J gene is TRBJ2-5, the V gene TRBV9; D call uncertain. CDR3 length: 13 amino acids. Germline CDR1 reads SGDLS; CDR2 reads YYNGEE. V lost 1 base, J lost 4 bases, and 8 bases lay in between. CDR3 loop: CASSVLNGETQYF. In DNA form, the CDR3 reads TGTGCCAGCAGCGTACTAAATGGAGAGACCCAGTACTTC.

The chain joins TRBV6-5 to TRBJ1-1; tentative D call: TRBD1 (6 bases). Germline CDR1 is MNHEY and CDR2 is SVGAGI. The CDR3 is made up of 14 amino acids. Deletions cut 4 bases from V and 5 bases from J, with 14 bases between. The CDR3 coding sequence is TGTGCCAGCAGTTTATCGTCAGGGGTGACTGAAGCTTTCTTT. Its translation is CASSLSSGVTEAFF.

The chain employs TRBV20-1 and TRBJ2-2; a possible D gene is TRBD2 (7 bases). The V end was cut by 3 bases, the J end by 6 bases, with 20 bases between. The germline gives CDR1 DFQATT, CDR2 SNEGSKA (reference sequence). This CDR3 has 16 residues. For the CDR3, the DNA is TGCAGTGCTAGTAGTGGGGGGGCCGGGAATGCCGGGGAGCTGTTTTTT. Translated, it gives CSASSGGAGNAGELFF.

The chain carries TRBV19 and TRBJ2-5; D gene unclear. Germline V gene data show CDR1 as LNHDA and CDR2 as SQIVND (reference sequence). The CDR3 spans 15 residues. V was trimmed by 3 bases and J by 2 bases, leaving 13 bases between them. CDR3 amino acids: CASSMGVGLQETQYF. CDR3 nucleotides: TGTGCCAGTAGTATGGGCGTCGGCTTACAAGAGACCCAGTACTTC.

V gene TRBV6-4 combines with J gene TRBJ1-5; D remains ambiguous. V was trimmed by 9 bases and J by 3 bases, leaving 12 bases between them. Germline V gene sequence: CDR1 MRHNA, CDR2 SNTAGT. The CDR3 is 13 residues long. The CDR3 protein is CARPTETNQPQHF. Written as DNA, the CDR3 is TGTGCCAGGCCCACAGAGACCAATCAGCCCCAGCATTTT.

This clone was counted only a few times. This sequence joins TRBV30 and TRBJ1-1; weak D call: TRBD1 (6 bases). The germline V gene has CDR1 GTSNPN and CDR2 SVGIG (reference sequence). The CDR3 consists of 13 residues. The ends were cut back, 1 base at V and 4 bases at J, with 10 bases in the middle. CDR3 coding DNA: TGTGCCTGGAGTGCTACAGGGTTCACTGAAGCTTTCTTT. The encoded protein is CAWSATGFTEAFF.

The chain recombines TRBV20-1 with TRBJ1-2, with a possible D match to TRBD1 (5 bases). The germline V gene has CDR1 DFQATT and CDR2 SNEGSKA (reference sequence). V lost 7 bases and J lost 14, with 14 bases in between. The CDR3 extends over 9 amino acids. The CDR3 loop is CSDRQPRTF. The CDR3, as DNA: TGCAGTGACCGACAGCCCCGGACCTTC.

J is TRBJ2-6 and V is TRBV27; possible D gene TRBD1, 5 bases. CDR3 size: 16 residues. Germline V lookup: CDR1 MNHEY, CDR2 SMNVEV (reference sequence). V was cut by 8 bases and J by 0 bases, with 14 bases left in between. The CDR3 protein is CASSHRFHSGANVLTF. The CDR3 coding sequence is TGTGCCAGCTCCCACAGGTTCCACTCTGGGGCCAACGTCCTGACTTTC.

This CDR3 reads CASMHRDSSYNEQFF. Here the CDR3 DNA reads TGTGCCAGTATGCACCGGGACAGCTCCTACAATGAGCAGTTCTTC. The genes are TRBV19 and TRBJ2-1, with 7 bases matching TRBD1. Unmatched junction bases numbered 6, after V lost 7 bases and J lost 0 bases. In germline, CDR1 is LNHDA, CDR2 SQIVND (reference sequence). This CDR3 contains 15 residues. The variable domain in full, with the rest retrieved from reference TRBV19 and TRBJ2-1, is DGGITQSPKYLFRKEGQNVTLSCEQNLNHDAMYWYRQDPGQGLRLIYYSQIVNDFQKGDIAEGYSVSREKKESFPLTVTSAQKNPTAFYLCASMHRDSSYNEQFFGPGTRLTVL.

The chain recombines TRBV7-9 with TRBJ2-5, with D maybe TRBD1 (5 bases). Germline CDR1 SEHNR, CDR2 FQNEAQ (reference sequence). This CDR3 comprises 14 residues. Between the trimmed V and J ends, which lost 2 bases and 2 bases, there was a span of 9 bases. CDR3 DNA: TGTGCCAGCAGCTTAAGGGGAAATCAAGAGACCCAGTACTTC. It yields the protein CASSLRGNQETQYF.

The rearrangement links TRBV7-2 to TRBJ2-5; 9 nucleotides match TRBD1. With V trimmed by 3 bases and J by 5 bases, 10 bases remained unmatched. The CDR3 is 16 amino acids. From germline, CDR1 is SGHTA and CDR2 FQGNSA. DNA of the CDR3: TGTGCCAGCAGCTTGGATCCACAGGGGACAGGGGAGACCCAGTACTTC. Protein product: CASSLDPQGTGETQYF. Filled out from reference TRBV7-2 and TRBJ2-5, the complete variable domain reads GAGVSQSPSNKVTEKGKDVELRCDPISGHTALYWYRQSLGQGLEFLIYFQGNSAPDKSGLPSDRFSAERTGGSVSTLTIQRTQQEDSAVYLCASSLDPQGTGETQYFGPGTRLLVL.

The chain links TRBV7-6 to TRBJ2-2; maybe TRBD2 (7 bases). V lost 3 bases and J lost 4, with 12 bases in between. CDR3 length: 15 residues. Germline CDR1 reads SGHVS; CDR2 reads FNYEAQ. CDR3 in DNA: TGTGCCAGCAGCTTGGGGGGGCCGGGCACCGGGGAGCTGTTTTTT. This codes for CASSLGGPGTGELFF.

The chain combines TRBV5-8 with TRBJ2-4, with unresolved D. The CDR3 is 13 residues long. The V gene lost 6 bases and the J gene lost 8 bases, with 15 bases spanning the gap. CDR1 and CDR2 from the germline V gene are SGHTS and YDEGEE. CDR3 in DNA: TGTGCCAGCATCCCGCGGAGTGGATACATTCAGTACTTC. Residues: CASIPRSGYIQYF.

This clone was counted a single time. V and J are TRBV5-1 and TRBJ1-5, with D perhaps matching TRBD1 (5 bases). In germline, CDR1 is SGHRS, CDR2 YFSETQ. Deletions cut 0 bases from V and 0 bases from J, with 10 bases between. The CDR3 has 16 amino acids. The CDR3 DNA reads TGCGCCAGCAGCTTGGGAGACAGTGTTAGCAATCAGCCCCAGCATTTT. Its protein product is CASSLGDSVSNQPQHF.

This chain uses TRBV10-1 with TRBJ2-7; 8 bases fit TRBD1. From germline, CDR1 is WNHNN and CDR2 SYGVQD (reference sequence). The CDR3 consists of 13 residues. The CDR3 DNA is TGCGAGGGGCGGACAGGGTTCTACTACGAGCAGTACGTC. This codes for CEGRTGFYYEQYV.

The chain joins TRBV6-4 to TRBJ1-2; 10 bases map to TRBD1. V was pared by 6 bases and J by 4 bases, with 11 bases of the junction left unmatched. Looked up from germline, CDR1 is MRHNA and CDR2 is SNTAGT. This CDR3 spans 16 amino acids. Here the CDR3 reads CASSSLDRGYGYGYTF. CDR3 nucleotide sequence: TGTGCCAGCAGCTCCTTGGACAGGGGGTATGGCTATGGCTACACCTTC.

CDR3 DNA sequence: TGTGCCAGCAGTCCGCGACTAGCGGGAGGACCCCAAGAGACCCAGTACTTC. This gives the protein CASSPRLAGGPQETQYF. The V call is TRBV28, the J call TRBJ2-5; 13 nucleotides align to TRBD2. V lost 5 bases to trimming and J lost 1 base; unmatched junction nucleotides: 7. The CDR3 is 17 amino acids. The germline gives CDR1 MDHEN, CDR2 SYDVKM.

CDR3 protein: CASSEAPAGRTQYF. CDR3 in DNA: TGTGCCAGCAGCGAAGCGCCCGCCGGTCGTACGCAGTATTTT. The chain is built from TRBV6-4 and TRBJ2-3; unclear D gene. The CDR3 runs 14 residues. Trimming cost V 6 bases and J 8 bases, with 18 bases left between them. Germline V gene lookup returns CDR1 MRHNA and CDR2 SNTAGT.

This chain links TRBV18 with TRBJ1-6; TRBD1 matches 11 bases. The CDR3 runs 15 residues. CDR1 and CDR2 (germline): KGHSH, LQKENI. J gave up 6 bases and V 3 bases, and 1 base lay outside the gene matches. CDR3 loop: CASSPGTGGNSPLHF. DNA for the CDR3: TGTGCCAGCTCACCTGGGACAGGGGGTAATTCACCCCTCCACTTT.

This chain uses TRBV5-1 with TRBJ1-2; TRBD1 matches at 8 bases. Germline trimming cut 4 bases from V and 8 bases from J; bases unmatched to any gene: 10. The CDR3 is made up of 14 amino acids. The germline V gene has CDR1 SGHRS and CDR2 YFSETQ. The CDR3: CASSPDLTGVGYTF. The DNA of the CDR3 is TGCGCCAGCAGCCCAGATTTGACAGGGGTCGGCTACACCTTC. The variable domain in full, with the rest retrieved from reference TRBV5-1 and TRBJ1-2, is KAGVTQTPRYLIKTRGQQVTLSCSPISGHRSVSWYQQTPGQGLQFLFEYFSETQRNKGNFPGRFSGRQFSNSRSEMNVSTLELGDSALYLCASSPDLTGVGYTFGSGTRLTVV.

This clone has only one observation. The rearrangement uses TRBV5-1 and TRBJ2-5, with D possibly being TRBD1 (6 bases). Trimming took off 1 base at V and 0 bases at J, with 10 bases between the two ends. The CDR3 has 15 residues. Germline V lookup: CDR1 SGHRS, CDR2 YFSETQ. The CDR3 DNA sequence: TGCGCCAGCAGCTTGACAGGGCCATACCAAGAGACCCAGTACTTC. Translation gives CASSLTGPYQETQYF.

The genes are TRBV12-3 or TRBV12-4 and TRBJ2-1, with TRBD1 matching 7 bases. The ends lost 6 bases at V and 15 bases at J; junction bases unmatched: 11. The CDR3 totals 12 residues. The CDR3 DNA reads as TGTGCCAGCAGCCCTGCGACAGGGCGGCCGTTCTTC. It translates to CASSPATGRPFF.

V and J are TRBV9 and TRBJ1-1; D gene unclear. Germline V CDR1 and CDR2: SGDLS, YYNGEE. This CDR3 has 14 residues. The V end was cut by 0 bases, the J end by 0 bases, with 6 bases between. In DNA, the CDR3 is TGTGCCAGCAGCGTAGACAGAATGAACACTGAAGCTTTCTTT. Amino acids: CASSVDRMNTEAFF.

Here the CDR3 reads CASKTGGRSYEQYV. DNA of the CDR3: TGTGCCAGCAAAACAGGGGGGCGCTCCTACGAGCAGTACGTC. This chain uses TRBV4-2 with TRBJ2-7; 8 bases are shared with TRBD1. The CDR3 extends over 14 amino acids. V shed 7 bases, J shed 0 bases, and the junction held 5 bases outside the gene matches. Germline lookup yields CDR1 LGHNA and CDR2 YNFKEQ.